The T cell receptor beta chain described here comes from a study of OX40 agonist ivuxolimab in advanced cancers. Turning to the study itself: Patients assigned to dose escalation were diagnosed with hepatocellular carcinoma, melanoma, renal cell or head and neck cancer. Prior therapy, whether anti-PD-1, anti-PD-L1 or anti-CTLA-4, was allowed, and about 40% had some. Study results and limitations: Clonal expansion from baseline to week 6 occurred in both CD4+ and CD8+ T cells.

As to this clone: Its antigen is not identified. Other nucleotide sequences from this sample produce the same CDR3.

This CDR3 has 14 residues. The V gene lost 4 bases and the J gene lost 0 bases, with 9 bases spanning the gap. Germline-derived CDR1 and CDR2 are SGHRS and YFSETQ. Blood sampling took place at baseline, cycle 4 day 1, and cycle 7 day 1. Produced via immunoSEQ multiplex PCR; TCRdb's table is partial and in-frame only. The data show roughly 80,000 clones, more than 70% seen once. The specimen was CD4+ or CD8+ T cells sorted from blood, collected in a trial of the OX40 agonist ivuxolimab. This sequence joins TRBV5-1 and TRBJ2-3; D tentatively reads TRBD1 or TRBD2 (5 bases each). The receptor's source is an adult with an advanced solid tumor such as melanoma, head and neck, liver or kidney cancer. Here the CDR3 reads CASSRDGSTDTQYF. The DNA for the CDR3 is TGCGCCAGCAGCCGGGACGGGAGCACAGATACGCAGTATTTT. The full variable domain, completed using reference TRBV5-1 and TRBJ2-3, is KAGVTQTPRYLIKTRGQQVTLSCSPISGHRSVSWYQQTPGQGLQFLFEYFSETQRNKGNFPGRFSGRQFSNSRSEMNVSTLELGDSALYLCASSRDGSTDTQYFGPGTRLTVL.